This TCR beta chain was captured by sequencing in a study of OX40 agonist ivuxolimab in advanced cancers. Measured with immunoSEQ multiplex PCR; TCRdb has only the in-frame clones, and not every one. Of 40,000 to 55,000 clones listed, under 90% are singletons. General study findings and limits: At 0.1-3.0 mg/kg, partial responders had clonal expansion among the lowest observed.

As to this clone: What it binds is not known.

Sequencing was performed on CD4+ or CD8+ T cells sorted from blood, taken in a trial of the OX40 agonist ivuxolimab. This clonotype originated in an adult with an advanced solid tumor such as melanoma, head and neck, liver or kidney cancer.

CDR3 sequence: CASSLYFGQGDQPQHF. The CDR3 coding sequence is TGTGCCAGCAGCTTGTATTTCGGGCAGGGGGATCAGCCCCAGCATTTT. The chain combines TRBV5-5 with TRBJ1-5, with 7 nucleotides matching TRBD1. In germline, CDR1 is SGHKS, CDR2 YYEKEE (reference sequence). The CDR3 is 16 amino acids. The V and J ends lost 1 base and 5 bases, in that order; junction bases with no gene match: 9.